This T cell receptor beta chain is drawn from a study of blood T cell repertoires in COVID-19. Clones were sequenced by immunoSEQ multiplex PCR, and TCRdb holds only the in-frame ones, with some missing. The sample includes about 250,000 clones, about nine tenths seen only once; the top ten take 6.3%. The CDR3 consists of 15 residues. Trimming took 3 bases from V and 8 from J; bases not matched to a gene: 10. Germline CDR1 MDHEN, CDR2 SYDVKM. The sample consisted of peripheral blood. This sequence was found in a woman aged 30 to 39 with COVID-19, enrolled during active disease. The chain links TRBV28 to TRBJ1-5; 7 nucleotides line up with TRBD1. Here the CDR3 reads CASSFPLQGRKPQHF. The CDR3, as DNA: TGTGCCAGCAGTTTCCCACTACAGGGGAGGAAGCCCCAGCATTTT.